A selection of T cell receptor beta chains follows, all from one sample in a study of T cell repertoires in cytomegalovirus infection. No antigen is known for these receptors. Via MiXCR, TCRdb re-called the reads, giving one row per CDR3 protein. The sample contains some 310,000 distinct CDR3 sequences, 20% to 25% of which appear only once. The sequenced sample was cultured PBMCs, obtained from culture after CMV antigen stimulation. These receptors all stem from a human donor in good health (CMV status not recorded). Some clones in this sample may be carry-over from other donors' samples. Both conserved end residues are part of each CDR3. A D gene is named only where the DNA matches it firmly. The size field is filled for only some rows; it gives once, few, many or a size class.

j_gene,abundance,d_gene,v_gene,CDR3aa,CDR3nt
TRBJ2-5,many,TRBD2,TRBV11-3,CASSPAGGTQETQYF,TGTGCCAGCAGTCCCGCGGGGGGAACCCAAGAGACCCAGTACTTC
TRBJ2-3,.,TRBD2,TRBV20-1,CSAGGGLAGGSRDTQYF,TGCAGTGCTGGAGGGGGACTAGCGGGAGGGTCGAGAGATACGCAGTATTTT
TRBJ1-1,few,.,TRBV27,CASRGLFITEAFF,TGTGCCAGCAGGGGGCTGTTTATCACTGAAGCTTTCTTT
TRBJ2-3,many,.,TRBV4-1,CASRPTGADTQYF,TGCGCCAGCAGACCTACGGGGGCAGATACGCAGTATTTT
TRBJ2-1,many,TRBD2,TRBV7-2,CASSPTSGRAEQFF,TGTGCCAGCAGCCCTACTAGCGGGAGAGCTGAGCAGTTCTTC
TRBJ2-1,many,.,TRBV11-2,CASSSRNGGNEQFF,TGTGCCAGCAGCTCGAGGAACGGGGGCAATGAGCAGTTCTTC
TRBJ1-2,many,TRBD1,TRBV28,CASSSLTGVYGYTF,TGTGCCAGCAGTTCACTAACAGGGGTCTATGGCTACACCTTC
TRBJ2-2,.,.,TRBV7-2,CASSLACGGMGGELFF,TGTGCCAGCAGCTTAGCCTGTGGGGGGATGGGCGGGGAGCTGTTTTTT
TRBJ2-1,many,TRBD2,TRBV19,CASSIKRDNEQFF,TGTGCCAGTAGTATCAAGCGGGATAATGAGCAGTTCTTC
TRBJ2-3,few,TRBD2,TRBV6-5,CASSYSSSGRADTQYF,TGTGCCAGCAGTTACTCGTCTAGCGGGAGGGCAGATACGCAGTATTTT
TRBJ1-4,.,.,TRBV29-1,CSARRFTNEKLFF,TGCAGCGCTCGGCGGTTTACTAATGAAAAACTGTTTTTT
TRBJ2-1,many,TRBD2,TRBV7-2,CASSLAGFLAGGTEQFF,TGTGCCAGCAGCTTAGCGGGGTTTCTAGCGGGAGGTACTGAGCAGTTCTTC
TRBJ1-1,many,.,TRBV11-1,CASSLRDTTGAFF,TGTGCCAGCAGCCTACGGGACACGACAGGAGCTTTCTTT
TRBJ1-2,many,TRBD1,TRBV7-8,CASSLAGGPGGYGYTF,TGTGCCAGCAGCTTAGCAGGGGGTCCAGGGGGGTATGGCTACACCTTC
TRBJ2-1,.,TRBD1,TRBV19,CASSDPGQGAYNEQFF,TGTGCCAGTAGTGATCCGGGACAGGGAGCTTACAATGAGCAGTTCTTC
TRBJ1-1,many,.,TRBV7-2,CASSFTGMGIAFF,TGTGCCAGCAGCTTCACCGGAATGGGGATAGCTTTCTTT
TRBJ2-5,few,TRBD1,TRBV3-1,CASSPSAGTGRMETQYF,TGTGCCAGCAGCCCATCAGCCGGGACAGGGAGGATGGAGACCCAGTACTTC
TRBJ1-1,.,TRBD1,TRBV19,CASGDRATEAFF,TGTGCCAGCGGGGACAGGGCAACTGAAGCTTTCTTT
TRBJ2-1,.,.,TRBV28,CASQEFLILPPPEISTYNEQFF,TGTGCCAGCCAGGAGTTCCTTATCCTCCCTCCACCTGAGATAAGTACCTACAATGAGCAGTTCTTC
TRBJ1-1,few,.,TRBV7-9,CASSFGDIVNTEAFF,TGTGCCAGCAGCTTCGGGGACATAGTAAACACTGAAGCTTTCTTT
TRBJ2-1,few,.,TRBV6-2/TRBV6-3,CASTPGGLLEQFF,TGTGCCAGCACCCCCGGCGGCCTTCTCGAGCAGTTCTTC
TRBJ2-1,few,TRBD2,TRBV19,CASRVAGVDREQFF,TGTGCCAGTAGGGTAGCGGGGGTGGATAGGGAGCAGTTCTTC
TRBJ1-6,few,.,TRBV2,CASSDWRYNSPLHF,TGTGCCAGCAGTGATTGGCGGTATAATTCACCCCTCCACTTT
TRBJ1-1,few,.,TRBV11-2,CASSFQATGLEAFF,TGTGCCAGCAGCTTTCAGGCGACCGGCCTTGAAGCTTTCTTT
TRBJ2-1,.,.,TRBV5-8,CASSQIWGVLIDEQFF,TGTGCCAGCAGCCAAATTTGGGGGGTCTTGATCGATGAGCAGTTCTTC
TRBJ2-7,few,.,TRBV28,CASSPPGVDEQYF,TGTGCCAGCAGTCCTCCCGGGGTGGACGAGCAGTACTTC
TRBJ1-1,many,.,TRBV7-2,CASSSPGRVGTEAFF,TGTGCCAGCAGCTCCCCAGGGCGAGTAGGGACTGAAGCTTTCTTT
TRBJ2-3,.,TRBD2,TRBV19,CASTTSGTISTDTQYF,TGTGCCAGTACTACTAGCGGGACCATAAGCACAGATACGCAGTATTTT
TRBJ2-3,few,.,TRBV7-2,CASSAGPRTTDTQYF,TGTGCCAGCAGCGCCGGGCCTCGAACCACAGATACGCAGTATTTT
TRBJ2-7,few,TRBD2,TRBV4-2,CASSQDLAGSYEQYF,TGTGCCAGCAGCCAAGATCTAGCGGGAAGCTACGAGCAGTACTTC
TRBJ2-5,few,.,TRBV6-2/TRBV6-3,CASSYSPGLQETQYF,TGTGCCAGCAGTTACTCGCCGGGACTCCAAGAGACCCAGTACTTC
TRBJ2-1,.,.,TRBV27,CASSQIQGGEQFF,TGTGCCAGCAGTCAAATACAGGGTGGTGAGCAGTTCTTC
TRBJ2-3,.,.,TRBV19,CATGAASSDTQYF,TGTGCCACCGGCGCGGCTAGTTCAGATACGCAGTATTTT
TRBJ1-4,.,.,TRBV27,CASSSIRRGRNEKLFF,TGTGCCAGCAGTTCTATCCGGCGGGGTCGAAATGAAAAACTGTTTTTT
TRBJ2-7,few,TRBD2,TRBV28,CASSRLAGAHEQYF,TGTGCCAGCAGTCGACTAGCGGGAGCACACGAGCAGTACTTC
TRBJ1-1,few,.,TRBV5-6,CASSLGFQDTEAFF,TGTGCCAGCAGCTTGGGGTTTCAAGACACTGAAGCTTTCTTT
TRBJ2-4,.,.,TRBV20-1,CSAPFPERKVAKNIQYF,TGCAGTGCTCCCTTCCCCGAGCGGAAGGTAGCCAAAAACATTCAGTACTTC